The 27 T cell receptor beta chains below were found in one sample sequenced in a study of T cell changes during pregnancy in multiple sclerosis. Sequenced by immunoSEQ multiplex PCR; TCRdb stores in-frame clones only, minus some. Among tens of thousands of clones listed, approximately 90% were seen once. This material consisted of peripheral blood, taken in the first trimester of pregnancy. These receptor sequences come from a female donor in good health, enrolled as a control in a pregnancy study.

This rearrangement joins TRBV19 to TRBJ1-2, with 7 nucleotides matching TRBD1. The germline CDR1 and CDR2 sequences are LNHDA and SQIVND (reference sequence). With V trimmed by 4 bases and J by 3 bases, 2 bases remained unmatched. The CDR3 length is 13 residues. The CDR3: CASSRQGDYGYTF. In nucleotides, the CDR3 is TGTGCCAGTAGTAGACAGGGAGACTATGGCTACACCTTC.

Here the CDR3 reads CASSPPGQYFTDTQYF. In DNA, the CDR3 is TGTGCCAGCAGCCCCCCCGGACAGTACTTCACAGATACGCAGTATTTT. This rearrangement joins TRBV7-9 to TRBJ2-3, with D possibly matching TRBD1 (6 bases). The germline V gene has CDR1 SEHNR and CDR2 FQNEAQ (reference sequence). Trimming left V 5 bases short and J 2 bases short, with 17 bases between. This CDR3 spans 16 amino acids.

This chain links TRBV15 with TRBJ2-1; D may be TRBD1 (8 bases). CDR1 and CDR2 (germline): LNHNV, YYDKDF (reference sequence). This CDR3 spans 16 amino acids. Deletions cut 3 bases from V and 1 base from J, with 13 bases between. The CDR3 region is CATSSVQGGSYNEQFF. CDR3 nucleotides: TGTGCCACCAGCAGTGTACAGGGGGGGTCCTACAATGAGCAGTTCTTC.

This rearrangement joins TRBV6-5 to TRBJ2-1; unclear D gene. The CDR3 has 13 amino acids. V shed 6 bases and J shed 9 bases, with 15 bases lying between them. Germline V CDR1 and CDR2: MNHEY, SVGAGI. CDR3 residues: CASRPRLLAEQFF. CDR3 DNA: TGTGCCAGCAGGCCCCGGTTGCTTGCTGAGCAGTTCTTC.

This clone occurred once. The rearrangement links TRBV9 to TRBJ1-2; D gene ambiguous. The CDR3 contains 14 residues. Germline values: CDR1 SGDLS, CDR2 YYNGEE. Trimming left V 0 bases short and J 1 base short, with 7 bases between. The CDR3 nucleotides are TGTGCCAGCAGCGTAGACCAGGTTAACTATGGCTACACCTTC. This sequence encodes CASSVDQVNYGYTF.

This clone was observed a single time. The chain uses TRBV11-3 and TRBJ2-2, with 7 bases aligning to TRBD1. The CDR3 runs 16 residues. Germline-derived CDR1 and CDR2 are SGHNT and YENEEA. V shed 5 bases, J shed 5 bases, and the junction held 11 bases outside the gene matches. The CDR3 DNA is TGTGCCAGCAGCCCAGTAAGGGGGCGCGGGACCGGGGAGCTGTTTTTT. This gives the protein CASSPVRGRGTGELFF.

The rearrangement links TRBV30 to TRBJ2-1; D is perhaps TRBD2 (7 bases). Germline V gene data show CDR1 as GTSNPN and CDR2 as SVGIG (reference sequence). The CDR3 sequence is 14 residues long. With 4 bases removed from V and 4 bases from J, the gap between germline ends came to 14 bases. The DNA of the CDR3 is TGTGCCTGGAAAGGGCGGGGGCTTTACAATGAGCAGTTCTTC. Translation gives CAWKGRGLYNEQFF.

The chain couples TRBV6-4 to TRBJ2-1; 7 bases fit TRBD2. Germline CDR1 and CDR2: MRHNA and SNTAGT. Trimming at V came to 0 bases and at J to 5 bases, leaving 7 bases not matched to a gene. This CDR3 contains 16 residues. CDR3 loop: CASSDSRSGNHNEQFF. The CDR3 DNA sequence: TGTGCCAGCAGTGACTCAAGGAGCGGGAACCACAATGAGCAGTTCTTC.

CDR3 sequence: CASTRGGYSNQPQHF. CDR3 bases: TGTGCCAGCACGAGGGGGGGGTATAGCAATCAGCCCCAGCATTTT. The genes are TRBV28 and TRBJ1-5; perhaps TRBD1 as D (6 bases). V lost 7 bases to trimming and J lost 0 bases, with 13 bases between them. Germline V CDR1 and CDR2: MDHEN, SYDVKM. The CDR3 contains 15 residues.

The chain combines TRBV7-2 with TRBJ2-1; possible D gene TRBD1, 5 bases. CDR1 SGHTA and CDR2 FQGNSA come from the germline V gene. The CDR3 has 15 amino acids. Trimming cost V 1 base and J 9 bases, with 16 bases left between them. The CDR3 DNA follows: TGTGCCAGCAGCTTAGTAGGGGCGCAGGTAGGTGAGCAGTTCTTC. Translated: CASSLVGAQVGEQFF.

This clone was found a few times. This chain uses TRBV14 with TRBJ2-3; tentative D call: TRBD2 (5 bases). CDR3 length: 15 residues. CDR1 and CDR2 from the germline V gene are SGHDN and FVKESK. Trimming removed 0 bases from V and 6 bases from J, with 13 bases in between. CDR3: CASSQEPGLVDTQYF. CDR3 sequence (DNA): TGTGCCAGCAGCCAAGAACCCGGACTGGTTGATACGCAGTATTTT. Using reference TRBV14 and TRBJ2-3 for the parts outside the CDR3, the full variable domain is EAGVTQFPSHSVIEKGQTVTLRCDPISGHDNLYWYRRVMGKEIKFLLHFVKESKQDESGMPNNRFLAERTGGTYSTLKVQPAELEDSGVYFCASSQEPGLVDTQYFGPGTRLTVL.

The chain is built from TRBV27 and TRBJ2-5; tentative D call: TRBD2 (5 bases). With the DNA end fitting TRBJ2-7 better, the J assignment may be wrong. Germline V CDR1 and CDR2: MNHEY, SMNVEV (reference sequence). CDR3 length: 13 amino acids. The CDR3 nucleotides are TGTGCCAGCAGTCCCGGACTGTCCTACGAGCAGTACTTC. Its translation is CASSPGLSYEQYF.

The chain combines TRBV21-1 with TRBJ2-5; the table's D call, TRBD2, has no DNA check behind it. TRBV21-1 is a listed pseudogene. The CDR3 is made up of 13 amino acids. This chain's CDR3 is CASSKVSGETQYF. DNA for the CDR3: TGTGCCAGCAGCAAAGTGAGCGGAGAGACCCAGTACTTC.

The V gene is TRBV2, the J gene TRBJ1-1; D is possibly TRBD1 (6 bases). This CDR3 comprises 14 residues. Trimming shortened V by 9 bases and J by 4 bases, and 18 bases separated the two germline ends. Germline assignment: CDR1 SNHLY and CDR2 FYNNEI. The CDR3 DNA reads TGTGCCAGTTCGTTAGACAGGAGGAGCACTGAAGCTTTCTTT. This gives the protein CASSLDRRSTEAFF.

This chain joins TRBV5-6 and TRBJ2-1; 9 bases line up with TRBD1. CDR3 length equals 17 residues. The ends lost 4 bases at V and 12 bases at J; junction bases unmatched: 20. CDR1 and CDR2 (germline): SGHDT, YYEEEE. The CDR3 here is CASSAGTGKRVEVWQFF. CDR3 nucleotide sequence: TGTGCCAGCAGCGCAGGGACAGGGAAAAGGGTCGAGGTATGGCAGTTCTTC.

The chain uses TRBV2 and TRBJ2-1, with 9 nucleotides matching TRBD2. Germline values: CDR1 SNHLY, CDR2 FYNNEI. V lost 6 bases to trimming and J lost 6 bases; unmatched junction nucleotides: 6. The CDR3 is made up of 14 amino acids. The CDR3 is CASRRREGLNEQFF. The CDR3 DNA reads TGTGCCAGCAGGCGGCGGGAGGGCCTCAATGAGCAGTTCTTC.

This chain uses TRBV30 with TRBJ1-5, with a tentative D call TRBD1 (6 bases). The germline gives CDR1 GTSNPN, CDR2 SVGIG (reference sequence). The CDR3 extends over 16 amino acids. Between the trimmed V and J ends, which lost 1 base and 7 bases, there was a span of 20 bases. CDR3 nucleotides: TGTGCCTGGAGTGGGGTGGGGGCCGATCGGGGACAGCCCCAGCATTTT. Its protein is CAWSGVGADRGQPQHF.

This clone occurred once. This chain connects TRBV5-1 to TRBJ2-5; D is undetermined. Germline CDR1 reads SGHRS; CDR2 reads YFSETQ. CDR3 length: 13 amino acids. V was clipped by 4 bases and J by 1 base, with 8 bases between them. The CDR3 sequence: CASSPTIQETQYF. CDR3 bases: TGCGCCAGCAGCCCGACAATCCAAGAGACCCAGTACTTC.

This chain links TRBV4-2 with TRBJ2-3; 7 bases are a match to TRBD2. Germline assignment: CDR1 LGHNA and CDR2 YNFKEQ. This CDR3 contains 16 residues. V shed 0 bases, J shed 1 base, and the junction held 4 bases outside the gene matches. The CDR3 protein is CASSQERSGGTDTQYF. CDR3 sequence (DNA): TGTGCCAGCAGCCAAGAAAGGAGCGGGGGCACAGATACGCAGTATTTT.

The gene calls are TRBV21-1 and TRBJ2-7; the table's D call, TRBD1, has no DNA check behind it. TRBV21-1 is an annotated pseudogene. This CDR3 is 15 amino acids long. CDR3: CASSSGGRKGVKQYF. CDR3 coding DNA: TGTGCCAGCAGCTCAGGGGGTAGGAAGGGCGTTAAGCAGTACTTC.

The chain carries TRBV5-1 and TRBJ2-3, with a possible D match to TRBD2 (5 bases). CDR3 length: 17 residues. Trimming took off 2 bases at V and 5 bases at J, with 21 bases between the two ends. The germline V gene has CDR1 SGHRS and CDR2 YFSETQ. CDR3 in amino acids: CASSLSLMGPGEDTQYF. The CDR3 region has the DNA TGCGCCAGCAGCTTATCCCTCATGGGCCCCGGGGAAGATACGCAGTATTTT.

The V gene is TRBV7-8, the J gene TRBJ2-5; no firm D call. CDR1 SGHVS and CDR2 FQNEAQ come from the germline V gene. The V and J ends lost 2 bases and 5 bases respectively, with 12 bases between them. The CDR3 is 14 amino acids. The CDR3 loop reads CASSLLVRMETQYF. Here the CDR3 DNA reads TGTGCCAGCAGCTTATTAGTAAGAATGGAGACCCAGTACTTC.

CDR3 protein: CASSPGQGVNEQFF. CDR3 bases: TGTGCCAGCTCACCAGGCCAGGGGGTGAATGAGCAGTTCTTC. The chain combines TRBV18 with TRBJ2-1, with 7 bases that match TRBD1. This CDR3 comprises 14 residues. The germline CDR1 and CDR2 sequences are KGHSH and LQKENI. The J segment lost 7 bases and the V segment lost 2 bases, leaving 5 bases of the junction unmatched.

The V and J genes are TRBV5-1 and TRBJ2-7, with TRBD2 matching over 8 bases. The germline CDR1 and CDR2 sequences are SGHRS and YFSETQ. The V and J ends lost 4 bases and 3 bases, in that order; junction bases with no gene match: 12. The CDR3 loop spans 16 amino acids. CDR3: CASSPATSGLFYEQYF. As DNA, the CDR3 is TGCGCCAGCAGCCCCGCTACTAGCGGCCTTTTCTACGAGCAGTACTTC.

J is TRBJ1-2 and V is TRBV14; D unresolved. The V gene's germline CDR1 is SGHDN and CDR2 FVKESK. The ends were cut back, 4 bases at V and 8 bases at J, with 17 bases in the middle. The CDR3 loop spans 14 amino acids. The CDR3 nucleotides read TGTGCCAGCAGCCCCTCTGCTTCGGGGTGGGGCTACACCTTC. This gives the protein CASSPSASGWGYTF.

The J gene is TRBJ1-4, the V gene TRBV9; D might be TRBD1 (5 bases). CDR1 and CDR2 from the germline V gene are SGDLS and YYNGEE. This CDR3 has 14 residues. V was clipped by 3 bases and J by 6 bases, with 12 bases between them. As DNA, the CDR3 is TGTGCCAGCAGCGCCCTAGGGGCAGATGAAAAACTGTTTTTT. Protein: CASSALGADEKLFF.

This rearrangement joins TRBV25-1 to TRBJ2-1; possible D gene TRBD2, 5 bases. Deletions cut 10 bases from V and 0 bases from J, with 13 bases between. Germline V gene sequence: CDR1 MGHDK, CDR2 SYGVNS. This CDR3 spans 14 amino acids. The CDR3 DNA reads as TGTGCCACCGGTAGCGAGAGCTCCTACAATGAGCAGTTCTTC. Amino acid sequence: CATGSESSYNEQFF.